This TCR beta chain originates from a study of T cell changes during pregnancy in multiple sclerosis (dated by TCRdb to between 2017 and 2020). Looking at the study overall: In women with multiple sclerosis, the researchers looked at how the T cell repertoire shifted as pregnancy progressed.

This clone was seen once. No cognate antigen has been identified for it. One base away there is no much larger clone; base qualities are not given. A distance of 11 bases separates the germline ends of V and J, which lose 0 bases and 4 bases respectively. The germline V gene (reference sequence) yields SGHKS for CDR1 and YYEKEE for CDR2. The CDR3 runs 14 amino acids, cysteine and phenylalanine included. Only CDR3 DNA remains: 42 bases, in frame from the first base. Library method: the immunoSEQ multiplex PCR assay. Imported from immuneACCESS, the table was reduced by TCRdb to in-frame sequences with V and J called. These copies leave out some clones; in studies compared against another copy, an unresolved V gene accounts for under half, and the cause of the remainder is not known. The sample table shows tens of thousands of clones, and around 93% are seen once. Jointly, the top ten make up about 0.95% of the sample.

This chain joins TRBV5-5 to TRBJ2-7; the D gene assignment is ambiguous. The source was peripheral blood, collected before pregnancy. The source is a female donor with multiple sclerosis, enrolled in a pregnancy study. DNA sequence: TGTGCCAGCAGCTTGGGCAGGAATGGTTACGAGCAGTACTTC. It translates as CASSLGRNGYEQYF.